A single sample gave rise to the 27 T cell receptor beta chains below, sequenced in a study of T cell responses to AZD1222 COVID-19 vaccine. Produced via immunoSEQ multiplex PCR; TCRdb's table is partial and in-frame only. The sample carries some 81,000 clones, 70% to 90% recorded once. Sequenced here: peripheral blood, sampled 28 days after the second AZD1222 dose. The receptors shown here come from an adult who received the AZD1222 COVID-19 vaccine.

The genes are TRBV11-3 and TRBJ2-2, with D tentatively TRBD2 (7 bases). Deletions cut 3 bases from V and 1 base from J, with 9 bases between. This CDR3 has 15 amino acids. Germline V gives CDR1 SGHNT, CDR2 YENEEA. The CDR3 region has the DNA TGTGCCAGCAGCTTGAGGGGGGGGAACACCGGGGAGCTGTTTTTT. This translates into CASSLRGGNTGELFF.

This chain connects TRBV7-9 to TRBJ1-1, with D possibly matching TRBD1 (6 bases). The CDR3 loop spans 14 amino acids. CDR1 and CDR2 from the germline V gene are SEHNR and FQNEAQ (reference sequence). V gave up 0 bases and J gave up 5 bases, with 10 bases separating them. The CDR3 coding sequence is TGTGCCAGCAGCTTAGCTGGACAGTTAACTGAAGCTTTCTTT. This gives the protein CASSLAGQLTEAFF.

This chain uses TRBV5-1 with TRBJ2-1; a possible D gene is TRBD2 (6 bases). From germline, CDR1 is SGHRS and CDR2 YFSETQ. The CDR3 contains 15 residues. Between the trimmed V and J ends, which lost 4 bases and 4 bases, there was a span of 15 bases. Here the CDR3 reads CASSGGWGTYNEQFF. Here the CDR3 DNA reads TGCGCCAGCAGCGGGGGTTGGGGGACTTACAATGAGCAGTTCTTC.

This clone was detected once. The chain couples TRBV6-2 or TRBV6-3 to TRBJ2-1; 14 positions match TRBD2. V shed 5 bases, J shed 5 bases, and the junction held 2 bases outside the gene matches. CDR1 and CDR2 from the germline V gene are MNHEY and SVGEGT. This CDR3 has 15 residues. This CDR3 is CASSGGLAGDNEQFF. The DNA of the CDR3 is TGTGCCAGCAGTGGGGGACTAGCGGGAGACAATGAGCAGTTCTTC.

The rearrangement joins TRBV7-2 to TRBJ2-5; D is undetermined. This CDR3 is 14 amino acids long. V was cut by 5 bases and J by 9 bases, with 19 bases left in between. Germline V gene lookup returns CDR1 SGHTA and CDR2 FQGNSA. CDR3 sequence reads: CASSPSPTLPAQYF. The DNA for the CDR3 is TGTGCCAGCAGCCCCTCCCCTACGTTACCGGCCCAGTACTTC.

The chain links TRBV5-1 to TRBJ2-1; 13 bases fit TRBD2. CDR1 and CDR2 from the germline V gene are SGHRS and YFSETQ. The CDR3 is 16 amino acids. With 4 bases clipped from V and 8 bases from J, the junction kept 9 bases outside the gene matches. This CDR3 is CASSADTSGRAYEQFF. CDR3 DNA sequence: TGCGCCAGCAGCGCGGATACTAGCGGGAGGGCCTATGAGCAGTTCTTC.

The chain has TRBV28 and TRBJ2-5; D gene unclear. Germline V lookup: CDR1 MDHEN, CDR2 SYDVKM. This CDR3 region has 13 residues. V was shortened by 6 bases and J by 4 bases, with 12 bases between the two germline ends. CDR3 loop: CASRLRPGETQYF. CDR3 DNA sequence: TGTGCCAGCAGACTGCGCCCGGGAGAGACCCAGTACTTC.

The chain employs TRBV5-1 and TRBJ2-7, with TRBD1 matching 9 bases. The CDR3 contains 15 residues. Germline CDR1 SGHRS, CDR2 YFSETQ. After removal of 3 bases from V and 4 bases from J, the junction contained 8 bases not matched to a gene. The CDR3 bases are TGCGCCAGCAGCTGGGGGGACAGGGTGTCGTACGAGCAGTACTTC. Translation: CASSWGDRVSYEQYF. The full variable domain, in which reference TRBV5-1 and TRBJ2-7 provide the parts outside the CDR3, is KAGVTQTPRYLIKTRGQQVTLSCSPISGHRSVSWYQQTPGQGLQFLFEYFSETQRNKGNFPGRFSGRQFSNSRSEMNVSTLELGDSALYLCASSWGDRVSYEQYFGPGTRLTVT.

The chain has TRBV2 and TRBJ1-4, with unresolved D. The CDR3 sequence is 13 residues long. Trimming removed 0 bases from V and 11 bases from J, with 10 bases in between. Per germline, CDR1 SNHLY and CDR2 FYNNEI. The CDR3 DNA reads as TGTGCCAGCAGTGAAGCAGCCGGGAGCAAACTGTTTTTT. Residues: CASSEAAGSKLFF.

The V call is TRBV3-1 (or the pseudogene TRBV3-2), the J call TRBJ1-2; D uncertain. Germline CDR1 reads LGHDT; CDR2 reads YNNKEL (reference sequence). The CDR3 has 14 residues. Trimming shortened V by 4 bases and J by 2 bases, and 11 bases separated the two germline ends. The CDR3 reads CASSPLGSNYGYTF. Written as DNA, the CDR3 is TGTGCCAGCAGCCCCCTCGGCAGCAACTATGGCTACACCTTC.

This sequence joins TRBV28 and TRBJ1-1; possibly TRBD1 for D (5 bases). Germline V gene sequence: CDR1 MDHEN, CDR2 SYDVKM. This CDR3 has 14 amino acids. The V end lost 5 bases, the J end lost 5 bases, and 15 bases lay between the germline ends. The CDR3 coding sequence is TGTGCCAGCAGTCCCCCGGACAAACAGACTGAAGCTTTCTTT. Translated, it gives CASSPPDKQTEAFF. The full variable domain, in which reference TRBV28 and TRBJ1-1 provide the parts outside the CDR3, is DVKVTQSSRYLVKRTGEKVFLECVQDMDHENMFWYRQDPGLGLRLIYFSYDVKMKEKGDIPEGYSVSREKKERFSLILESASTNQTSMYLCASSPPDKQTEAFFGQGTRLTVV.

The CDR3 bases are TGTGCCAGCAGCTTAGCGACAGGGGATCGCGAAAAACTGTTTTTT. This sequence encodes CASSLATGDREKLFF. The chain has TRBV7-8 and TRBJ1-4, with 8 positions matching TRBD1. Germline-derived CDR1 and CDR2 are SGHVS and FQNEAQ. V trimming: 0 bases; J trimming: 8 bases; junction bases outside the gene matches: 5. This CDR3 is built from 15 residues.

This clone ranks as medium-sized. The V call is TRBV27, the J call TRBJ1-5; D not certain. This CDR3 comprises 16 residues. CDR1 MNHEY and CDR2 SMNVEV come from the germline V gene (reference sequence). V lost 2 bases, J lost 1 base, and 12 bases lay in between. The CDR3 sequence is CASSLDPSSSNQPQHF. Written as DNA, the CDR3 is TGTGCCAGCAGTTTAGATCCCAGCTCAAGCAATCAGCCCCAGCATTTT.

This sequence joins TRBV7-2 and TRBJ2-7; 9 bases agree with TRBD1. Germline V gene sequence: CDR1 SGHTA, CDR2 FQGNSA. The CDR3 is 15 residues long. V was clipped by 5 bases and J by 1 base; unmatched bases: 6. The CDR3 nucleotides read TGTGCCAGCAGCCCCGGGACAGGGTTATCCTACGAGCAGTACTTC. It is translated as CASSPGTGLSYEQYF.

The CDR3 DNA reads as TGTGCCAGCAGTCCGAGACGGGGAACCGGCTACACCTTC. Encoded protein: CASSPRRGTGYTF. The genes are TRBV28 and TRBJ1-2; D is ambiguous. Germline assignment: CDR1 MDHEN and CDR2 SYDVKM. V was pared by 5 bases and J by 8 bases, with 15 bases between. The CDR3 covers 13 residues.

This rearrangement joins TRBV27 to TRBJ2-2; TRBD1 aligns across 8 bases. Germline CDR1 reads MNHEY; CDR2 reads SMNVEV (reference sequence). The CDR3 consists of 15 residues. The V and J ends lost 3 bases and 2 bases, in that order; junction bases with no gene match: 2. CDR3 nucleotides: TGTGCCAGCAGTTTGGGACAGGCTAACACCGGGGAGCTGTTTTTT. It yields the protein CASSLGQANTGELFF.

V is TRBV3-1 (or the pseudogene TRBV3-2) and J is TRBJ1-5, with D tentatively TRBD1 (6 bases). The CDR3 loop spans 13 amino acids. Germline lookup yields CDR1 LGHDT and CDR2 YNNKEL (reference sequence). Trimming removed 6 bases at V and 5 bases at J, with 11 bases between. The CDR3: CASSLDRYQPQHF. In DNA, the CDR3 is TGTGCCAGCAGTCTCGACAGGTATCAGCCCCAGCATTTT.

The chain links TRBV5-1 to TRBJ1-1, with a weak D call TRBD1 (5 bases). The germline V gene has CDR1 SGHRS and CDR2 YFSETQ. V was shortened by 3 bases and J by 1 base, with 16 bases between the two germline ends. This CDR3 contains 16 residues. The CDR3 bases are TGCGCCAGCAGCTGGGACCCGGGGAACCCGAACACTGAAGCTTTCTTT. It specifies CASSWDPGNPNTEAFF.

This chain links TRBV19 with TRBJ2-5; the D gene is possibly TRBD2 (6 bases). Germline V gives CDR1 LNHDA, CDR2 SQIVND (reference sequence). The CDR3 runs to 15 residues. V lost 5 bases and J lost 1, with 14 bases in between. CDR3 loop: CASSRPGLSQETQYF. The CDR3 DNA reads TGTGCCAGTAGTCGTCCGGGACTTTCCCAAGAGACCCAGTACTTC.

The J gene is TRBJ1-2, the V gene TRBV7-9, with unresolved D. Trimming cost V 5 bases and J 2 bases, with 15 bases left between them. Germline CDR1 reads SEHNR; CDR2 reads FQNEAQ (reference sequence). The CDR3 is 15 amino acids. CDR3 DNA sequence: TGTGCCAGCAGCGCGGTTGGAGGGCCAAACTATGGCTACACCTTC. It specifies CASSAVGGPNYGYTF.

This clone came up a few times. The chain joins TRBV10-2 to TRBJ2-2, with TRBD1 as a possible D gene (6 bases). This CDR3 is 14 amino acids long. V lost 6 bases and J 2 bases, leaving 10 bases between the germline ends. CDR1 and CDR2 from the germline V gene are WSHSY and SAAADI. The DNA for the CDR3 is TGCGCCAGCAGCCAGGGGAGAAACACCGGGGAGCTGTTTTTT. Its translation: CASSQGRNTGELFF.

The chain carries TRBV30 and TRBJ1-3; D perhaps matches TRBD1 (6 bases). The CDR3 is made up of 15 amino acids. Germline V gene sequence: CDR1 GTSNPN, CDR2 SVGIG (reference sequence). Trimming removed 5 bases from V and 0 bases from J, with 14 bases in between. CDR3 bases: TGTGCCTGGGTAACCACAGGGAGCTCTGGAAACACCATATATTTT. It codes for CAWVTTGSSGNTIYF.

V and J are TRBV4-2 and TRBJ2-2; 11 nucleotides align to TRBD2. The CDR3 runs 18 residues. V shed 0 bases and J 1 base; nucleotides not matched to a gene: 4. Germline V gene data show CDR1 as LGHNA and CDR2 as YNFKEQ. CDR3 sequence (DNA): TGTGCCAGCAGCCAAGATGTCGGACTAGCGGGGAACACCGGGGAGCTGTTTTTT. It encodes CASSQDVGLAGNTGELFF.

The rearrangement uses TRBV20-1 and TRBJ2-5; no clear D gene. From germline, CDR1 is DFQATT and CDR2 SNEGSKA (reference sequence). CDR3 length equals 10 residues. V was shortened by 6 bases and J by 3 bases, with 5 bases between the two germline ends. This chain's CDR3 is CSAEKETQYF. The CDR3, as DNA: TGCAGTGCCGAAAAAGAGACCCAGTACTTC.

The chain has TRBV6-5 and TRBJ1-2; D perhaps matches TRBD1 (6 bases). V lost 6 bases and J lost 3, with 14 bases in between. Germline V CDR1 and CDR2: MNHEY, SVGAGI. The CDR3 is 14 residues long. CDR3 nucleotide sequence: TGTGCCAGCAGGAGGGGGGGCGTCGACTATGGCTACACCTTC. Amino acid sequence: CASRRGGVDYGYTF.

This CDR3 is CATHPSLQQETQYF. The CDR3 nucleotides are TGTGCCACCCACCCCTCCTTGCAACAAGAGACCCAGTACTTC. The chain joins TRBV28 to TRBJ2-5; D uncertain. Germline CDR1 is MDHEN and CDR2 is SYDVKM. The V and J ends lost 10 bases and 2 bases respectively, with 17 bases between them. The CDR3 runs 14 residues.

V usage is TRBV7-2 and J usage is TRBJ2-1; 7 bases are a match to TRBD2. V was clipped by 4 bases and J by 4 bases; unmatched bases: 4. The germline gives CDR1 SGHTA, CDR2 FQGNSA. The CDR3 extends over 14 amino acids. DNA for the CDR3: TGTGCCAGCAGCTCTCCAGCGGGGTACAATGAGCAGTTCTTC. Its protein product is CASSSPAGYNEQFF.